Here is one T cell receptor beta chain with its context. Antigen unknown. The sample belongs to a study of shared clonotypes between healthy human individuals. General study findings and limits: The sharing of roughly 5% of naive CD4 clonotypes was seen across several donors.

Trimming took 5 bases from V and 5 from J, leaving 4 bases between them. The germline V gene encodes CDR1 ENHRY and CDR2 SYGVKD. This CDR3 comprises 11 residues. The table came from immunoSEQ multiplex PCR; TCRdb's copy has only in-frame clones and leaves some out. The top ten clones hold more than 0.1% of a sample with around 2,000,000 clones, 85% to 95% of them seen once. This sequence joins TRBV10-3 and TRBJ2-1; D call uncertain. This clonotype originated in a man aged 18 to 29 in good health. Sequenced input: naive CD4+ T cells sorted from blood. As for subset: CD45RA+ positively selected. The CDR3 DNA follows: TGTGCCATCAGTACAGACAATGAGCAGTTCTTC. Residues: CAISTDNEQFF.